This T cell receptor (beta chain) was identified during a study of T cell responses to AZD1222 COVID-19 vaccine. For the study at large: Samples with a second dose at about 4 or about 12 weeks were pooled together.

Only in-frame clones appear in the TCRdb table, and some are missing; sequencing was by immunoSEQ multiplex PCR. Of around 130,000 clones in the sample, 93% were seen once. Study-wide results and caveats: The donor cohort was predominantly white British with a female majority, and clonal diversity may have been underestimated. Targets within unmutated variant regions were reportedly found for nearly half of spike-specific TCRs.

This CDR3 contains 16 residues. The germline V gene has CDR1 LNHNV and CDR2 YYDKDF (reference sequence). Trimming pared 2 bases from V and 5 bases from J, leaving 13 bases between. A word on this clone: Its antigen is unidentified.

The V gene is TRBV15, the J gene TRBJ2-6, with D unclear. The TCR sequence derives from an adult in good health. The material was peripheral blood, obtained on day 0 of AZD1222 vaccination. The CDR3 spells CATSRKTATWANVLTF. The CDR3 bases are TGTGCCACCAGCAGAAAAACAGCTACCTGGGCCAACGTCCTGACTTTC. The complete variable domain, with remaining parts taken from reference TRBV15 and TRBJ2-6, reads DAMVIQNPRYQVTQFGKPVTLSCSQTLNHNVMYWYQQKSSQAPKLLFHYYDKDFNNEADTPDNFQSRRPNTSFCFLDIRSPGLGDTAMYLCATSRKTATWANVLTFGAGSRLTVL.